The 14 T cell receptor beta chains presented below share a single source sample, sequenced in a study of OX40 agonist ivuxolimab in advanced cancers. Profiled with immunoSEQ multiplex PCR; TCRdb holds only in-frame clones, not every one. The sample gives tens of thousands of clones, 75% to 95% of which show up once; roughly 7.4% is in the top ten. Sequences were derived from CD4+ or CD8+ T cells sorted from blood, sampled in a trial of the OX40 agonist ivuxolimab. These receptors originate from an adult with an advanced solid tumor such as melanoma, head and neck, liver or kidney cancer.

The chain uses TRBV30 and TRBJ2-7; tentative D call: TRBD1 (5 bases). V lost 7 bases to trimming and J lost 2 bases, with 9 bases between them. The CDR3 totals 11 residues. Germline assignment: CDR1 GTSNPN and CDR2 SVGIG (reference sequence). CDR3: CAFRVPYEQYF. In DNA form, the CDR3 reads TGTGCCTTCAGGGTCCCCTACGAGCAGTACTTC. The whole variable domain, remainder taken from reference TRBV30 and TRBJ2-7, is SQTIHQWPATLVQPVGSPLSLECTVEGTSNPNLYWYRQAAGRGLQLLFYSVGIGQISSEVPQNLSASRPQDRQFILSSKKLLLSDSGFYLCAFRVPYEQYFGPGTRLTVT.

Worth noting for this clone: Sequence at one end of the junction differs from germline and may be a read error. The V gene is TRBV7-7, the J gene TRBJ2-2; D possibly corresponds to TRBD1 (6 bases). Germline CDR1 reads SSHAT; CDR2 reads FNYEAQ (reference sequence). This CDR3 is built from 14 residues. CDR3 DNA sequence: TGTGCTAGCAGCTCGAGACAGGCTGCCGGGGAGCTGTTTTTT. Its translation is CASSSRQAAGELFF.

Concerning this clone: Other DNA sequences of this sample code for an identical CDR3. The CDR3 DNA is TGTGCCAGCAGCTTAAGCGGCTCCTACAATGAGCAGTTCTTC. Its protein is CASSLSGSYNEQFF. The chain couples TRBV11-2 to TRBJ2-1, with D possibly matching TRBD2 (5 bases). Germline V gene sequence: CDR1 SGHAT, CDR2 FQNNGV. CDR3 length: 14 residues. The germline V and J ends were trimmed by 2 bases and 0 bases, with 5 bases remaining between them. Filled out from reference TRBV11-2 and TRBJ2-1, the complete variable domain reads EAGVAQSPRYKIIEKRQSVAFWCNPISGHATLYWYQQILGQGPKLLIQFQNNGVVDDSQLPKDRFSAERLKGVDSTLKIQPAKLEDSAVYLCASSLSGSYNEQFFGPGTRLTVL.

This clone has a single count. V and J are TRBV7-9 and TRBJ2-2, with TRBD2 matching 12 bases. V dropped 1 base and J dropped 2; count of bases not matched to a gene: 2. The germline V gene has CDR1 SEHNR and CDR2 FQNEAQ (reference sequence). The CDR3 spans 17 residues. The CDR3 DNA reads TGTGCCAGCAGCTTAGGAGGACTAGCGGGAAACACCGGGGAGCTGTTTTTT. Its protein is CASSLGGLAGNTGELFF.

This sequence joins TRBV18 and TRBJ1-4; D remains unclear. The CDR3 is made up of 13 amino acids. CDR1 and CDR2 (germline): KGHSH, LQKENI. V was cut by 3 bases and J by 8 bases, with 10 bases left in between. The chain's CDR3 is CASSPPGPEKLFF. The CDR3 region has the DNA TGTGCCAGCTCACCCCCCGGGCCCGAAAAACTGTTTTTT.

The chain links TRBV2 to TRBJ2-4; D unresolved. Trimming left V 3 bases short and J 4 bases short, with 4 bases between. This CDR3 comprises 12 residues. CDR1 is SNHLY, CDR2 FYNNEI, per germline. The CDR3 is CASSDGKNIQYF. The CDR3 DNA sequence: TGTGCCAGCAGTGATGGGAAAAACATTCAGTACTTC.

This rearrangement joins TRBV18 to TRBJ2-5; 10 nucleotides match TRBD2. J was trimmed by 4 bases and V by 5 bases; bases with no gene match: 7. Germline V CDR1 and CDR2: KGHSH, LQKENI. This CDR3 comprises 15 residues. This CDR3 reads CASSSVLAGVETQYF. Written as DNA, the CDR3 is TGTGCCAGCTCATCAGTGCTAGCGGGAGTAGAGACCCAGTACTTC.

The chain links TRBV7-3 to TRBJ2-1; TRBD2 matches 12 bases. Germline V CDR1 and CDR2: SGHTA, FQGTGA. V was clipped by 5 bases and J by 4 bases; unmatched bases: 3. The CDR3 length is 15 residues. CDR3 amino acids: CASSRTSGIYNEQFF. CDR3 nucleotides: TGTGCCAGCAGCCGGACTAGCGGGATATACAATGAGCAGTTCTTC.

As concerns this clone: This specimen includes other DNA sequences encoding the same CDR3. This chain joins TRBV28 and TRBJ2-7; TRBD1 agrees at 7 bases. The germline gives CDR1 MDHEN, CDR2 SYDVKM. Trimming cost V 4 bases and J 0 bases; bases outside gene matches: 0. The CDR3 has 13 amino acids. In DNA, the CDR3 is TGTGCCAGCAGTTCAGGGGGCTCCTACGAGCAGTACTTC. As protein: CASSSGGSYEQYF.

The chain couples TRBV5-5 to TRBJ1-2, with D maybe TRBD1 (5 bases). The CDR3 length is 15 residues. With 0 bases removed from V and 0 bases from J, the gap between germline ends came to 9 bases. Germline CDR1 is SGHKS and CDR2 is YYEKEE (reference sequence). The CDR3 loop reads CASSLERGANYGYTF. As DNA, the CDR3 is TGTGCCAGCAGCTTGGAAAGGGGAGCTAACTATGGCTACACCTTC.

This sequence joins TRBV29-1 and TRBJ2-1; TRBD2 matches 16 bases. Germline V gene sequence: CDR1 SQVTM, CDR2 ANQGSEA. V lost 6 bases to trimming and J lost 14 bases; unmatched junction nucleotides: 10. This CDR3 contains 14 residues. CDR3 sequence reads: CSVMGTSGRALEFF. The CDR3 DNA is TGCAGCGTGATGGGGACTAGCGGGAGGGCCTTGGAGTTCTTC.

The rearrangement joins TRBV4-1 to TRBJ1-4; possibly TRBD1 for D (5 bases). Between the trimmed V and J ends, which lost 3 bases and 9 bases, there was a span of 20 bases. Per the germline V gene, CDR1 is MGHRA and CDR2 is YSYEKL. The CDR3 extends over 16 amino acids. The CDR3 DNA follows: TGCGCCAGCAGCCAGTTAAGTCGACTCCCGGGGCAAAAACTGTTTTTT. Residues: CASSQLSRLPGQKLFF.

The rearrangement joins TRBV4-1 to TRBJ2-7, with D possibly being TRBD2 (6 bases). Trimming took 0 bases from V and 2 from J, leaving 14 bases between them. CDR3 length equals 16 residues. Germline loops: CDR1 MGHRA, CDR2 YSYEKL. The CDR3 nucleotides read TGCGCCAGCAGCCAAGATACAGCGGGCCTTCCCTACGAGCAGTACTTC. Its protein product is CASSQDTAGLPYEQYF.

The chain combines TRBV7-3 with TRBJ2-7; perhaps TRBD2 as D (5 bases). Trimming stripped 5 bases from V and 2 bases from J, with 13 bases between. The CDR3 spans 14 residues. CDR1 is SGHTA, CDR2 FQGTGA, per germline. Here the CDR3 DNA reads TGTGCCAGCAGCCCAGGAGGAGGTCCCTACGAGCAGTACTTC. The encoded protein is CASSPGGGPYEQYF.